The subject of this entry is one T cell receptor (beta chain). Its matching antigen is unknown. Several immunoSEQ plates held equal portions of the genomic DNA taken from each subset. Using immunoSEQ multiplex PCR, the repertoire was profiled, and TCRdb retains in-frame clones only, with some absent. The sample consists of around 690,000 clones, about 90% of them appearing once. Trimming pared 3 bases from V and 10 bases from J, leaving 8 bases between. Germline-derived CDR1 and CDR2 are MGHRA and YSYEKL. The CDR3 covers 11 residues. The data belong to a study of shared clonotypes between healthy human individuals. About the study: Donors had three CD4 naive, three CD4 memory, two CD8 naive and one CD8 memory plate apiece.

Whole-study results and caveats: Estimated clonotype richness was generally higher in naive than memory subsets.

This rearrangement joins TRBV4-1 to TRBJ2-3; D remains ambiguous. Sequencing used memory CD8+ T cells from PBMCs. Indicated subset: CD45RO+ cells pooled with CCR7-negative TemRA cells. This clonotype was sampled from a man in his late teens or twenties in good health. Some clones in this sample may be carry-over from other donors' samples. Written as DNA, the CDR3 is TGCGCCAGCAGCCACGATACGGCGCAGTATTTT. This sequence encodes CASSHDTAQYF.